This T cell receptor beta chain was identified in a study of T cells in women clearing cervical HPV infection (dated by TCRdb to 2016 to 2018). Regarding the complete study: Cases were some 26 women with histologically confirmed HPV16-related CIN3 or worse, including a couple of invasive cancers. The roughly 25 controls were women who cleared a single incident HPV16 infection within 12 months without developing precancer or cancer. Blood from cases was collected at the visit at which the lesion was first identified, whereas blood from controls was collected once infection was no longer detected. Among cases, blood sampling came a median of approximately 150 days after lesion detection, with an interquartile range of about 80 to 220 days. HLA typing was available for only a few women, so HLA type could not be excluded as a confounder. This exploratory proof-of-principle case-control study, nested within the Guanacaste HPV Natural History Study in Costa Rica, compared TCR repertoires among women with different cervical HPV16 outcomes. Cases and controls were matched on year of sample collection and on age within five years. Median age was about 30 years in cases versus just over 37 in controls, and baseline characteristics did not differ significantly. In the parent cohort, 9,000 to 13,000 women aged 18 or older were enrolled in Guanacaste, Costa Rica, during about 1992 to 1994 and were followed for roughly 7 years. Quality controls consisted of five blinded duplicates per group, for a total of about 60 samples made up of approximately 50 participants and around ten replicates.

Study-level results and caveats: By combining richness with V gene abundances, random forest classifiers separated cases from controls with an estimated AUC of under 0.85. Cases had lower TRBV6-7 relative abundance than controls (about 0.1% versus 0.15%; Bonferroni P = 0.0008). Because of the cross-sectional design, the study could not determine whether the associations came before infection or resulted from infection, and neither effector/memory subsets nor HPV-specific T cells were isolated. Because the number of T cells per sample was unknown, the richness differences could reflect varying T-cell content rather than repertoire biology. Significantly higher TCR repertoire richness was observed in CIN3+ cases than in controls across sequencing depths, whereas no difference in evenness was found.

TCR beta CDR3 regions were amplified by multiplex PCR from an average of 1200 ng genomic DNA per sample using the immunoSEQ assay. Primer bias was corrected in the assay by using a complete synthetic TCR repertoire to establish an amplification baseline. The amplicons were sequenced using the Illumina platform. In the source study's methods: Sequence errors were corrected by clustering with frequency ratios and a modified nearest-neighbor algorithm, and the sequences were then analyzed in the immunoSEQ Analyzer using IMGT gene definitions. TCR richness and evenness were averaged over 20 rarefaction repeats at each rarefaction depth, excluding samples with fewer sequences than the depth. Wilcoxon rank sum tests with FDR correction were used to compare relative abundances of V, D and J genes between the groups. For the blinded duplicates, the intraclass correlation was nearly 96% for TCR richness and averaged 76.4% across roughly 65 gene segments. TCRdb re-hosts the immuneACCESS table, in-frame sequences only. Its copies lack some clones; in the studies checked, an unresolved V gene accounts for under half of them, and the cause for the rest is not known. V, J and clone size reflect that table, while D and trimming were determined from the DNA. This sample's listing comprises 20,000 to 25,000 clones. Over 5.5% of the sample is taken by the ten largest.

The germline V gene specifies SGHNT as CDR1 and YENEEA as CDR2. Trimming takes 5 bases from V and 3 bases from J, and the germline ends sit 16 bases apart. The CDR3 measures 15 amino acids from cysteine to phenylalanine. The DNA covers only part of the CDR3, 36 bases in frame from base 1. Details on this clone: No cognate antigen has been identified for it. The CDR3 end is not reached by the read, which stops 3 residues before it; the germline J gene fills it in.

Every participant had a single incident cervical HPV16 infection, and women with prevalent HPV16 infections were excluded. Cervical HPV DNA was detected by MY09/MY11 PCR and genotyped by dot-blot hybridization. Roughly 15 mL of heparinized blood were centrifuged, and the buffy coat was aliquoted, frozen at -30°C, then stored at -80°C. Genomic DNA was extracted from buffy coat specimens using QIAGEN kits. Sequencing input: blood buffy coat. The receptor was derived from a woman between 18 and 70 years old with a cervical HPV16 infection that either progressed to CIN3+ or cleared (not recorded which). Recombination joined TRBV11-3 with TRBJ1-2; the D gene is perhaps TRBD1, from 5 matching bases. For the CDR3, the sequence is CASSPGRGFDYGYTF. Partial CDR3 DNA: TGTGCCAGCAGCCCCGGGCGGGGGTTTGACTATGGC.